This TCR beta chain came from a study of blood T cell repertoires in COVID-19. Only in-frame clones appear in the TCRdb table, and some are missing; sequencing was by immunoSEQ multiplex PCR. The table records 89,000 or so clones, 75% to 90% of them present only once. This CDR3 spans 16 amino acids. Germline V gene data show CDR1 as MDHEN and CDR2 as SYDVKM. V lost 4 bases and J lost 3; bases outside the gene matches: 11. The V gene is TRBV28, the J gene TRBJ2-7; the match to TRBD1 covers 8 bases. The specimen sequenced was peripheral blood. The sequence came from a man older than 75 with acute or convalescent COVID-19. CDR3 DNA sequence: TGTGCCAGCAGTTCATCCGGACAGGGAGGAGACTACGAGCAGTACTTC. It codes for CASSSSGQGGDYEQYF.